This note documents a single TCR beta chain sequence. Germline V gene sequence: CDR1 SGHDT, CDR2 YYEEEE. J lost 4 bases, V lost 4 bases, and 9 bases had no gene match. The CDR3 loop spans 16 amino acids. Purification of the CD8+ and CD4+ T cells relied on negative isolation, and TEMRA cells underwent FACS enrichment. Reverse transcription of roughly 0.5 to 1 ug RNA used random hexamers. Via MiXCR, TCRdb re-called the immunoSEQ multiplex PCR reads, giving one row per CDR3 protein. The sample lists some 200,000 distinct CDR3 sequences; over 90% were seen once. This entry comes from a study of CD8 T cells in Susac syndrome. The wider study: Of the sequenced Susac syndrome patients, 5 or 6 had active disease and roughly eight were in remission. Patients with Susac syndrome were therapy-naive, treated with corticosteroids, or treated with intravenous immunoglobulin alone when blood was collected.

This chain links TRBV5-6 with TRBJ2-3; TRBD2 matches 10 bases. The origin of this receptor is a human donor with Susac syndrome. Sequenced sample: CD8+ T cells from PBMCs. CDR3 sequence (DNA): TGTGCCAGCAGCATGTCCTCCCTAGCGGGAGCAGATACGCAGTATTTT. Protein sequence: CASSMSSLAGADTQYF.